The 7 T cell receptor beta chains reported below all come from one sample, sequenced in a study of control samples from healthy donors and cancer patients. Using immunoSEQ multiplex PCR, the repertoire was profiled, and TCRdb retains in-frame clones only, with some absent. The sample gives 120,000 or so clones, about nine tenths of which show up once; approximately 9% is in the top ten. Sequences were obtained from blood. The receptor source for this set is a man aged 35-49 years in good health.

J is TRBJ2-5 and V is TRBV7-2; 9 bases are shared with TRBD1. V gave up 3 bases and J gave up 5 bases; unmatched junction bases: 7. Germline CDR1 SGHTA, CDR2 FQGNSA. This CDR3 is 15 amino acids long. The CDR3 DNA reads TGTGCCAGCAGCTTGCGGACAGGGGTGGTGGAGACCCAGTACTTC. Translated: CASSLRTGVVETQYF.

CDR3 protein: CASSDRGSWANVLTF. CDR3 sequence (DNA): TGCGCCAGCAGCGACAGGGGGTCTTGGGCCAACGTCCTGACTTTC. The chain couples TRBV5-1 to TRBJ2-6; 9 nucleotides match TRBD1. This CDR3 has 15 residues. The junction had 4 bases not matched to a gene; V was cut back by 4 bases and J by 5 bases. Germline lookup yields CDR1 SGHRS and CDR2 YFSETQ. The complete variable domain, with remaining parts taken from reference TRBV5-1 and TRBJ2-6, reads KAGVTQTPRYLIKTRGQQVTLSCSPISGHRSVSWYQQTPGQGLQFLFEYFSETQRNKGNFPGRFSGRQFSNSRSEMNVSTLELGDSALYLCASSDRGSWANVLTFGAGSRLTVL.

V gene TRBV11-2 combines with J gene TRBJ1-5, with D unclear. The length of the CDR3 is 13 residues. Germline CDR1 SGHAT, CDR2 FQNNGV. V was cut by 1 base and J by 7 bases, with 8 bases left in between. In DNA, the CDR3 is TGTGCCAGCAGCTTAGGGGATGGGCAGCCCCAGCATTTT. Translation gives CASSLGDGQPQHF.

V is TRBV5-8 and J is TRBJ2-3, with D perhaps assigned TRBD1 or TRBD2 (5 bases each). The length of the CDR3 is 14 residues. Trimming removed 0 bases from V and 4 bases from J, with 9 bases in between. Germline assignment: CDR1 SGHTS and CDR2 YDEGEE. CDR3 sequence reads: CASSLGGTPDTQYF. CDR3 coding DNA: TGTGCCAGCAGCTTGGGAGGGACCCCAGATACGCAGTATTTT.

This clone was seen a few times. The V and J genes are TRBV7-3 and TRBJ2-3; 11 bases agree with TRBD2. Trimming at V came to 6 bases and at J to 11 bases, leaving 10 bases not matched to a gene. Germline loops: CDR1 SGHTA, CDR2 FQGTGA. This CDR3 is 14 amino acids long. The CDR3 sequence is CASSNYTSGGLQYF. The CDR3 DNA is TGTGCCAGCAGTAATTATACTAGCGGGGGCCTGCAGTATTTT. Combining the CDR3 with reference TRBV7-3 and TRBJ2-3 gives the whole variable domain GAGVSQTPSNKVTEKGKYVELRCDPISGHTALYWYRQSLGQGPEFLIYFQGTGAADDSGLPNDRFFAVRPEGSVSTLKIQRTERGDSAVYLCASSNYTSGGLQYFGPGTRLTVL.

The gene calls are TRBV27 and TRBJ1-5; D may be TRBD1 (6 bases). V dropped 0 bases and J dropped 6 bases, with 15 bases sitting between them. From germline, CDR1 is MNHEY and CDR2 SMNVEV (reference sequence). The CDR3 consists of 16 residues. CDR3 sequence reads: CASSLSSRGHGQPQHF. CDR3 sequence (DNA): TGTGCCAGCAGTTTATCGTCCCGGGGGCACGGTCAGCCCCAGCATTTT.

The chain uses TRBV5-1 and TRBJ1-1; TRBD1 matches 8 bases. Germline V gives CDR1 SGHRS, CDR2 YFSETQ. The J segment lost 0 bases and the V segment lost 4 bases, leaving 8 bases of the junction unmatched. The length of the CDR3 is 16 residues. CDR3 protein: CASSKDRALLNTEAFF. CDR3 bases: TGCGCCAGCAGCAAGGACAGGGCCTTATTGAACACTGAAGCTTTCTTT.